The 26 T cell receptor beta chains presented below share a single source sample, sequenced in a study of blood T cells in healthy people across ages. A second PCR of 7 to 11 cycles used a sample-barcoded 5' primer and a J-beta primer mix. Each CDR3 protein is one row after TCRdb ran MiXCR on the 5' RACE reads. The profile shows just under 550,000 distinct CDR3 sequences, 24% of them singletons. These same records also appear under a second study, on T cells of mothers and their children.

Sequencing was carried out using blood. These receptors originate from a boy younger than 18 in good health.

This clonotype appeared a few times. The rearrangement joins TRBV6-6 to TRBJ1-5; TRBD1 matches at 8 bases. Germline V gene lookup returns CDR1 MNHNY and CDR2 SVGAGI (reference sequence). CDR3 size: 15 residues. V shed 7 bases, J shed 3 bases, and the junction held 8 bases outside the gene matches. The CDR3 loop reads CASTDGQGYNQPQHF. CDR3 nucleotide sequence: TGTGCCAGCACCGATGGACAGGGCTACAATCAGCCCCAGCATTTT.

This clonotype was found a few times. The chain links TRBV7-9 to TRBJ2-7, with D tentatively TRBD2 (5 bases). Trimming took 5 bases from V and 4 from J, leaving 24 bases between them. This CDR3 has 17 amino acids. Germline lookup yields CDR1 SEHNR and CDR2 FQNEAQ (reference sequence). CDR3 amino acids: CASSQRGGLWGGYEQYF. The CDR3 DNA sequence: TGTGCCAGCAGCCAAAGAGGTGGACTCTGGGGTGGGTACGAGCAGTACTTC.

The gene calls are TRBV28 and TRBJ2-3, with 10 bases that match TRBD1. Germline V gene sequence: CDR1 MDHEN, CDR2 SYDVKM. V was pared by 1 base and J by 0 bases, with 10 bases of the junction left unmatched. The CDR3 covers 19 residues. CDR3 region: CASSLFIPGTGDSTDTQYF. As DNA, the CDR3 is TGTGCCAGCAGTTTATTTATCCCCGGGACAGGGGATAGCACAGATACGCAGTATTTT.

This clonotype has just a few counts. The rearrangement uses TRBV9 and TRBJ2-5; D is unresolved. The CDR3 runs 15 residues. V was shortened by 0 bases and J by 4 bases, with 13 bases between the two germline ends. Germline-derived CDR1 and CDR2 are SGDLS and YYNGEE. CDR3 region: CASSVGASGPETQYF. CDR3 DNA sequence: TGTGCCAGCAGCGTAGGCGCTTCAGGTCCAGAGACCCAGTACTTC.

This clonotype occurred many times. The chain recombines TRBV6-2 or TRBV6-3 with TRBJ2-5; 12 bases match TRBD2. V trimming: 6 bases; J trimming: 5 bases; junction bases outside the gene matches: 13. Germline loops: CDR1 MNHEY, CDR2 SVGEGT. There are 17 residues in the CDR3. The CDR3 sequence: CASSQPSSSGGGETQYF. For the CDR3, the DNA is TGTGCCAGCAGCCAACCCTCGTCTAGCGGGGGGGGTGAGACCCAGTACTTC.

This chain connects TRBV4-1 to TRBJ1-3; possibly TRBD1 for D (6 bases). CDR3 length equals 16 residues. V lost 2 bases and J 4 bases, leaving 15 bases between the germline ends. CDR1 and CDR2 (germline): MGHRA, YSYEKL. The CDR3 region has the DNA TGCGCCAGCAGCCAACCAGGGGTTGGGAGAGGAAACACCATATATTTT. Translation: CASSQPGVGRGNTIYF.

The rearrangement joins TRBV18 to TRBJ1-1; TRBD1 matches at 7 bases. V dropped 7 bases and J dropped 1; count of bases not matched to a gene: 6. This CDR3 has 14 residues. CDR1 and CDR2 from the germline V gene are KGHSH and LQKENI. CDR3 sequence: CASFPGGRNTEAFF. CDR3 in DNA: TGTGCCAGCTTTCCAGGGGGAAGGAACACTGAAGCTTTCTTT.

The table lists this clonotype with a few counts. This chain uses TRBV6-5 with TRBJ2-5, with D maybe TRBD2 (6 bases). The DNA end is more similar to TRBJ2-1, so the J call may be wrong. Germline V gene sequence: CDR1 MNHEY, CDR2 SVGAGI. The CDR3 spans 12 residues. The CDR3 loop is CASSYFRGEQFF. CDR3 bases: TGTGCCAGCAGTTACTTCCGGGGGGAGCAGTTCTTC.

V gene TRBV5-1 combines with J gene TRBJ2-7, with unresolved D. The CDR3 spans 16 residues. The germline V and J ends were trimmed by 0 bases and 4 bases, with 17 bases remaining between them. Germline-derived CDR1 and CDR2 are SGHRS and YFSETQ. The CDR3: CASSLDTQALGYEQYF. CDR3 nucleotide sequence: TGCGCCAGCAGCTTGGACACCCAGGCTCTAGGTTACGAGCAGTACTTC.

This clonotype was observed a handful of times. V usage is TRBV29-1 and J usage is TRBJ2-3; no clear D gene. The CDR3 length is 15 residues. Germline V lookup: CDR1 SQVTM, CDR2 ANQGSEA. V lost 4 bases and J lost 5, with 19 bases in between. CDR3 nucleotide sequence: TGCAGCGTTGTCTCCAGGAGTCGGACGCTAGATACGCAGTATTTT. Translated, it gives CSVVSRSRTLDTQYF.

The chain is built from TRBV5-5 and TRBJ2-5; D may be TRBD2 (6 bases). The end of the DNA is better explained by TRBJ2-1, so the J call may be wrong. Germline loops: CDR1 SGHKS, CDR2 YYEKEE (reference sequence). CDR3 length equals 16 residues. The CDR3 loop is CASSPVERTTYNEQFF. CDR3 bases: TGTGCCAGCAGCCCCGTTGAGCGGACTACATACAATGAGCAGTTCTTC.

This chain links TRBV5-1 with TRBJ2-5; 9 bases fit TRBD1. Gene TRBJ2-7 matches the end of the DNA better, so the J call may be wrong. The CDR3 runs to 16 residues. Germline V CDR1 and CDR2: SGHRS, YFSETQ. CDR3 sequence (DNA): TGCGCCAGCAGCAGATCCCGACAGGGGGGTCTTGACGAGCAGTACTTC. Translation gives CASSRSRQGGLDEQYF.

The genes are TRBV20-1 and TRBJ1-4; no reliable D call. The CDR3 covers 13 residues. Deletions cut 0 bases from V and 5 bases from J, with 7 bases between. Germline CDR1 DFQATT, CDR2 SNEGSKA (reference sequence). The CDR3 loop is CSARDLRNEKLFF. The CDR3 DNA is TGCAGTGCTAGAGATTTGCGAAATGAAAAACTGTTTTTT.

The chain is built from TRBV28 and TRBJ2-4, with TRBD1 identical over 8 bases. Germline V gene lookup returns CDR1 MDHEN and CDR2 SYDVKM. The CDR3 has 18 amino acids. V lost 4 bases, J lost 0 bases, and 11 bases stayed unmatched. The CDR3 loop is CASSSLTGVLRAKNIQYF. The CDR3 DNA reads as TGTGCCAGCAGTTCGTTGACAGGGGTGCTTCGAGCCAAAAACATTCAGTACTTC.

The J gene is TRBJ2-1, the V gene TRBV29-1, with unresolved D. V was clipped by 0 bases and J by 6 bases, with 12 bases between them. The V gene's germline CDR1 is SQVTM and CDR2 ANQGSEA. There are 14 residues in the CDR3. CDR3 protein: CSVEDRMGFNEQFF. CDR3 DNA: TGCAGCGTTGAAGACAGGATGGGTTTCAATGAGCAGTTCTTC.

This clonotype has just a few counts. Germline is not matched at one junction end, which may reflect a read error. The CDR3 nucleotides are TGTGCCAGCAGCTCCCGGGGAGGGGCTATGAACACTGAAGCCTTCTTT. Protein: CASSSRGGAMNTEAFF. This chain joins TRBV7-2 and TRBJ1-1; possibly TRBD1 for D (5 bases). CDR3 length: 16 residues. The germline CDR1 and CDR2 sequences are SGHTA and FQGNSA. Full variable domain (remainder filled in from reference TRBV7-2 and TRBJ1-1): GAGVSQSPSNKVTEKGKDVELRCDPISGHTALYWYRQSLGQGLEFLIYFQGNSAPDKSGLPSDRFSAERTGGSVSTLTIQRTQQEDSAVYLCASSSRGGAMNTEAFFGQGTRLTVV.

This chain uses TRBV29-1 with TRBJ1-1; tentative D call: TRBD1 (5 bases). This CDR3 region has 15 residues. Trimming pared 5 bases from V and 1 base from J, leaving 17 bases between. From germline, CDR1 is SQVTM and CDR2 ANQGSEA. This CDR3 is CSVINWGEGNTEAFF. In DNA, the CDR3 is TGCAGCGTTATAAATTGGGGCGAGGGGAACACTGAAGCTTTCTTT.

The chain uses TRBV9 and TRBJ2-5, with 10 bases fitting TRBD2. Germline CDR1 SGDLS, CDR2 YYNGEE. V shed 0 bases, J shed 1 base, and the junction held 12 bases outside the gene matches. The CDR3 sequence is 19 residues long. The CDR3 coding sequence is TGTGCCAGCAGCGTAGCTTCGCTAGCGGGGGCCCAAAGCCAAGAGACCCAGTACTTC. Translation: CASSVASLAGAQSQETQYF.

This chain uses TRBV7-2 with TRBJ1-1; no clear D. Trimming left V 5 bases short and J 5 bases short, with 12 bases between. This CDR3 is built from 13 residues. Germline V gene data show CDR1 as SGHTA and CDR2 as FQGNSA. CDR3 DNA: TGTGCCAGCAGCATAGGACCGTCGACTGAAGCTTTCTTT. It specifies CASSIGPSTEAFF.

This clonotype was seen repeatedly, ten times or more. V gene TRBV11-2 combines with J gene TRBJ2-5; no definite D call. The CDR3 length is 13 residues. Germline CDR1 is SGHAT and CDR2 is FQNNGV. Trimming pared 5 bases from V and 2 bases from J, leaving 9 bases between. CDR3: CASSIRNQETQYF. The CDR3 DNA reads TGTGCCAGCAGCATCAGGAATCAAGAGACCCAGTACTTC.

J is TRBJ2-7 and V is TRBV19; D may be TRBD1 or TRBD2 (5 bases each). Germline-derived CDR1 and CDR2 are LNHDA and SQIVND (reference sequence). V gave up 3 bases and J gave up 6 bases, with 9 bases separating them. This CDR3 spans 12 amino acids. The CDR3 is CASSMGTPEQYF. CDR3 nucleotides: TGTGCCAGTAGTATGGGGACCCCCGAGCAGTACTTC.

The sample holds a few counts of this clonotype. This chain uses TRBV7-2 with TRBJ2-3, with 8 bases fitting TRBD2. With V trimmed by 0 bases and J by 2 bases, 4 bases remained unmatched. Germline V gene lookup returns CDR1 SGHTA and CDR2 FQGNSA. The CDR3 totals 16 residues. This chain's CDR3 is CASSLAGTRNTDTQYF. In DNA, the CDR3 is TGTGCCAGCAGCTTAGCGGGGACTAGAAACACAGATACGCAGTATTTT.

This clonotype turned up a few times. The chain is built from TRBV28 and TRBJ2-4; tentative D call: TRBD1 (6 bases). Trimming pared 6 bases from V and 8 bases from J, leaving 17 bases between. Looked up from germline, CDR1 is MDHEN and CDR2 is SYDVKM. This CDR3 comprises 14 residues. The CDR3 reads CASRPGTPPDIQYF. The CDR3 nucleotides are TGTGCCAGCAGACCGGGGACACCTCCGGACATTCAGTACTTC.

The chain uses TRBV28 and TRBJ2-3; 12 bases map to TRBD2. The germline V gene encodes CDR1 MDHEN and CDR2 SYDVKM. Losses at the gene ends were 2 bases for V and 2 bases for J; bases not matched to a gene: 2. This CDR3 spans 16 amino acids. The CDR3 region is CASSLTSGGPTDTQYF. The CDR3 DNA follows: TGTGCCAGCAGTTTAACTAGCGGGGGGCCCACAGATACGCAGTATTTT.

The chain joins TRBV7-2 to TRBJ2-3, with D possibly being TRBD1 (6 bases). The V gene's germline CDR1 is SGHTA and CDR2 FQGNSA. The ends were cut back, 8 bases at V and 3 bases at J, with 15 bases in the middle. This CDR3 spans 14 amino acids. As DNA, the CDR3 is TGTGCCAGCTTAGGGGGAGTGGGGACAGATACGCAGTATTTT. Its protein product is CASLGGVGTDTQYF. The entire variable domain, with the rest obtained from reference TRBV7-2 and TRBJ2-3, is as follows: GAGVSQSPSNKVTEKGKDVELRCDPISGHTALYWYRQSLGQGLEFLIYFQGNSAPDKSGLPSDRFSAERTGGSVSTLTIQRTQQEDSAVYLCASLGGVGTDTQYFGPGTRLTVL.

This clonotype has just a few counts. The V call is TRBV9, the J call TRBJ2-3, with TRBD2 as a possible D gene (6 bases). Trimming took off 0 bases at V and 4 bases at J, with 9 bases between the two ends. This CDR3 spans 14 amino acids. Germline loops: CDR1 SGDLS, CDR2 YYNGEE. CDR3 coding DNA: TGTGCCAGCAGCGTAGTACTAGCTCCAGATACGCAGTATTTT. Translating it yields CASSVVLAPDTQYF.